These 2 T cell receptor beta chains originate from one sample sequenced in a study of T-cell reconstitution after alpha-beta-depleted transplantation in children. A library of TCRbeta sequences, prepared with unique molecular identifiers, was generated. TCRdb used MiXCR to reprocess the PCR reads, holding one entry per CDR3 protein. The sample lists around 670,000 distinct CDR3 sequences, 10% to 15% occurring once. Sequencing was performed on PBMCs, taken before TCRalphabeta/CD19-depleted stem cell transplant. These receptor sequences come from a girl aged 2 to 10 with congenital amegakaryocytic thrombocytopenia, due to receive a stem cell transplant.

This clonotype was picked up a small number of times. The V and J genes are TRBV6-5 and TRBJ2-5; TRBD2 matches at 8 bases. The germline gives CDR1 MNHEY, CDR2 SVGAGI. With V trimmed by 3 bases and J by 3 bases, 15 bases remained unmatched. The CDR3 extends over 18 amino acids. The DNA of the CDR3 is TGTGCCAGCAGTTATACGCGCGGACTAGCTGGTTTAAAAGAGACCCAGTACTTC. The encoded protein is CASSYTRGLAGLKETQYF.

This clonotype was detected ten times or more. The genes are TRBV7-2 and TRBJ2-3, with D possibly matching TRBD2 (6 bases). Germline V CDR1 and CDR2: SGHTA, FQGNSA. V was clipped by 0 bases and J by 2 bases, with 15 bases between them. The CDR3 is 17 residues long. The CDR3 is CASSLAQGWGLTDTQYF. In nucleotides, the CDR3 is TGTGCCAGCAGCTTAGCCCAAGGCTGGGGACTCACAGATACGCAGTATTTT.